These 6 T cell receptor beta chains share one sample of origin, sequenced in a study of OX40 agonist ivuxolimab in advanced cancers. Generated by immunoSEQ multiplex PCR, the TCRdb table keeps only in-frame clones and is missing some. Of 80,000 or so clones listed, around 86% are singletons. The starting material was CD4+ or CD8+ T cells sorted from blood, obtained in a trial of the OX40 agonist ivuxolimab. The receptor source for this set is an adult with an advanced solid tumor such as melanoma, head and neck, liver or kidney cancer.

V gene TRBV6-1 combines with J gene TRBJ1-1, with D unresolved. V lost 8 bases to trimming and J lost 0 bases, with 13 bases between them. The CDR3 runs to 14 residues. Germline V gene sequence: CDR1 MNHNS, CDR2 SASEGT. CDR3 nucleotide sequence: TGTGCCAGCGACGTGGGGTTCATGAACACTGAAGCTTTCTTT. It specifies CASDVGFMNTEAFF.

The V and J genes are TRBV6-5 and TRBJ1-1; D unresolved. Germline CDR1 and CDR2: MNHEY and SVGAGI. The V end was cut by 6 bases, the J end by 7 bases, with 15 bases between. The CDR3 runs to 13 residues. DNA of the CDR3: TGTGCCAGCAGGACACCGGGAGGGAGTGAAGCTTTCTTT. Protein sequence: CASRTPGGSEAFF.

This chain links TRBV6-5 with TRBJ2-1; 14 bases are shared with TRBD2. J lost 4 bases, V lost 9 bases, and 5 bases had no gene match. The CDR3 covers 15 residues. The germline V gene has CDR1 MNHEY and CDR2 SVGAGI. The CDR3 reads CASRLAGGPYNEQFF. The CDR3 nucleotides read TGTGCCAGTCGACTAGCGGGAGGGCCATACAATGAGCAGTTCTTC.

V gene TRBV29-1 combines with J gene TRBJ2-1, with 7 bases matching TRBD1. Trimming took 7 bases from V and 1 from J; bases not matched to a gene: 16. CDR1 and CDR2 from the germline V gene are SQVTM and ANQGSEA. The CDR3 is 17 residues long. The CDR3: CSGTGPSGQTSYNEQFF. The CDR3 nucleotides read TGCAGCGGTACCGGACCTTCGGGACAGACTTCCTACAATGAGCAGTTCTTC.

The rearrangement joins TRBV7-2 to TRBJ1-6, with 10 nucleotides matching TRBD1. Per the germline V gene, CDR1 is SGHTA and CDR2 is FQGNSA. V shed 3 bases, J shed 9 bases, and the junction held 2 bases outside the gene matches. The CDR3 totals 14 residues. The CDR3 DNA follows: TGTGCCAGCAGCTTGGGACAGGGGAGTTCACCCCTCCACTTT. It translates to CASSLGQGSSPLHF.

The chain combines TRBV21-1 with TRBJ2-7; TRBD1, the table's D call, was not compared with the DNA. TRBV21-1 is noted as a pseudogene. CDR3 length: 16 amino acids. CDR3 residues: CASSKGGTGGHYEQYV. The CDR3 DNA is TGTGCCAGCAGCAAAGGGGGGACAGGGGGCCACTACGAGCAGTACGTC.